This T cell receptor beta chain was found in a study of blood T cell repertoires in COVID-19. This clone was observed a few times. V lost 4 bases and J lost 4, with 9 bases in between. This CDR3 has 13 amino acids. Germline V lookup: CDR1 LNHDA, CDR2 SQIVND (reference sequence). Clones were sequenced by immunoSEQ multiplex PCR, and TCRdb holds only the in-frame ones, with some missing. The sample records approximately 25,000 clones, around 90% being singletons. The sequenced material came from peripheral blood. This clonotype was sampled from a woman between 55 and 75 years old with active COVID-19. The J gene is TRBJ2-3, the V gene TRBV19; tentatively, D is TRBD1 (5 bases). The CDR3 DNA is TGTGCCAGTAGTAGGGCAGGGCCAGATACGCAGTATTTT. It encodes CASSRAGPDTQYF.